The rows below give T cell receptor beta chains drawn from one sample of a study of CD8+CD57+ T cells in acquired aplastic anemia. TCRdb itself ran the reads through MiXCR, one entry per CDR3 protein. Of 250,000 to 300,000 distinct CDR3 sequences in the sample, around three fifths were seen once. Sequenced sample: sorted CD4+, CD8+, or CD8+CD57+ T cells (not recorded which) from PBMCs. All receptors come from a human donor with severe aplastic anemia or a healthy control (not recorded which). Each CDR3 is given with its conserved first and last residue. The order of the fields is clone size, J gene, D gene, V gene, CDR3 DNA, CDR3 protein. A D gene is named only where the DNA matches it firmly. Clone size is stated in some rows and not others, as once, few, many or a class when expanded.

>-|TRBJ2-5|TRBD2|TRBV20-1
TGCAGTGCGGTGACTAGCGGGGGCCGCAAAGAGACCCAGTACTTC
CSAVTSGGRKETQYF
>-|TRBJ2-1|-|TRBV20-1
TGCGGTGCTAGAGGGGGGAGCTCCTACAATGAGCGGTTCTTC
CGARGGSSYNERFF
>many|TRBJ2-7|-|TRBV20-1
TGCAGTGTCGGCACCTCCTACGAGCAGTACTTC
CSVGTSYEQYF
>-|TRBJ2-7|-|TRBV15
TGTGCCACCAGCAGAAGAGATGAAAGACCGTACGAGCAGTACTTC
CATSRRDERPYEQYF
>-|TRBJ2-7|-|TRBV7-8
TGTGCCAGCAGCTTAGACAGGGACCTTAGGTACGAGCAGTACTTC
CASSLDRDLRYEQYF
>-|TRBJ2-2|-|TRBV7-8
TGTGCCAGCAGCTTATTGAGGGGAGCGAACACCGGGGAGCTGTTTTTT
CASSLLRGANTGELFF
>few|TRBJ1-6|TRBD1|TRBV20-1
TGCAGTGCTAGAGGGGACAGTACGAGCTCCTATAATTCACCCCTCCACTTT
CSARGDSTSSYNSPLHF
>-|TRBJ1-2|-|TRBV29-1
TGCAGCGTTGGGGGAGGCAGGGGCGCGGATGGCTACACCTTC
CSVGGGRGADGYTF
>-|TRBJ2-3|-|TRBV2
TGTGCCAGCAGTGCGCGGGCTTTTCTAGCTGCGCAGTATTTT
CASSARAFLAAQYF
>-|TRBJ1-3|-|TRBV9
TGTGCCAGCAGCAATCCCGGGACTAGCGGGGGCCGATACGCAGTATATTTT
CASSNPGTSGGRYAVYF
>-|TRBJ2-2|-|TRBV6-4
-
CASFYICSAPRGTAGELFF
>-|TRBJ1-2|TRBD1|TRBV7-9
TGTGCCAGCAGCTCTGGACAGGGAGCTAACTATGGCTACACCTTC
CASSSGQGANYGYTF
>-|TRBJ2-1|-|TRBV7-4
TGTGCCAGCAGCTCGCCCGGGGCTTCCTACAATGAGCAGTTCTTC
CASSSPGASYNEQFF
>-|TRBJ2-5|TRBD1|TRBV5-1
TGCGCCAGCACCGGGACAGGGGTGATCGAGACCCAGTACTTC
CASTGTGVIETQYF
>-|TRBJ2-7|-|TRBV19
TGTGCCAGTAGTTATATCGCCGTAGGGTACGAGCAGTACTTC
CASSYIAVGYEQYF
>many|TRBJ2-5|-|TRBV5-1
TGCGCCAGCAGCTTGGCGGGGTACCGGGAGACCCAGTACTTC
CASSLAGYRETQYF
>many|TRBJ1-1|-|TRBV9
TGTGCCAGCAGCTTCGGGGGGGCGGACACTGAAGCTTTCTTT
CASSFGGADTEAFF
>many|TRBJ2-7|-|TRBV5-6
TGTGCCAGCAGCCATTGGTGGGCTAGTAACGAGCAGTACTTC
CASSHWWASNEQYF
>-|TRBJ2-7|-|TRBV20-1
TGCAGTGCCCAGCGGACGGGTACCTACGAGCAGTACTTC
CSAQRTGTYEQYF
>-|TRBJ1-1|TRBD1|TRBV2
TGTGCCAGCCCAGGACAGGGGGCAGGGCCAATGAACACTGAAGCTTTCTTT
CASPGQGAGPMNTEAFF
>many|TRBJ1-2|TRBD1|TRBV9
TGTGCCAGCAGCTCGCCGACAGGGAACTATGGCTACACCTTC
CASSSPTGNYGYTF
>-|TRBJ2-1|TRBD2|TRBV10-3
TGTGCCGCCACAGGCTCGGGAGGGTACAATGAGCAGTTCTTC
CAATGSGGYNEQFF
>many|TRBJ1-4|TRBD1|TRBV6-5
TGTGCCAGCAGTTACTCCGGGACAGGGGATGAAAAACTGTTTTTT
CASSYSGTGDEKLFF
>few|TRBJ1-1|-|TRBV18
TGTGCCAGCGGACCCCTGCCTACCGACAACACTGAAGCTTTCTTT
CASGPLPTDNTEAFF
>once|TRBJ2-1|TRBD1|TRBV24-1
TGTGCCACCAGTGATGCCGACAGGGACGGTTACAATGAGCAGTTCTTC
CATSDADRDGYNEQFF
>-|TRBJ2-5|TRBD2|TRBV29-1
TGCAGCGGTGGACTAGGGTACGAGACCCAGTACTTC
CSGGLGYETQYF
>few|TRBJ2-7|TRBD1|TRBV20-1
TGCAGTGCTAGGCACGACAGGGGCTCTTCCTACGAGCAGTACTTC
CSARHDRGSSYEQYF
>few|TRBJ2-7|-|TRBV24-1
TGTGCCACGGCTGGCTCTGGGTACGAGCAGTACTTC
CATAGSGYEQYF
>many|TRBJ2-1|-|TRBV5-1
TGCGCCAGCAGCTTGGCCCAGCCTAATGAGCAGTTCTTC
CASSLAQPNEQFF
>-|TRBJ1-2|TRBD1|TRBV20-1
TGCAGTACCGACAGGGGGCTGGGCTACACCTTC
CSTDRGLGYTF
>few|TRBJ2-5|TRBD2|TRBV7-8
TGTGCCAGCAGCCCGCCGCTAGCGGGGGAAGGAGAGACCCAGTACTTC
CASSPPLAGEGETQYF
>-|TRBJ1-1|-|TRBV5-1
TGCGCCAGCAGCTTGGTTTTGGGCCAAAACACTGAAGCTTTCTTC
CASSLVLGQNTEAFF
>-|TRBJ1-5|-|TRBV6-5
TGTGCCAGCAGTGAAGCGCACGCAGGGAGGGTTCAGCCCCAGCATTTT
CASSEAHAGRVQPQHF
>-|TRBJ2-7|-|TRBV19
TGTGCCAGTAGTATACAGACAGACTCCTACGAGCAGTACTTC
CASSIQTDSYEQYF
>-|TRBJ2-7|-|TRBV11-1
TGTGCCTGGAGTGGGGGGGCCGAGCAGTACTTC
CAWSGGAEQYF
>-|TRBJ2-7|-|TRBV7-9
TGTGCCAGCAGCCCCGCCCTGAGCTCCTACGAGCAGTACTTC
CASSPALSSYEQYF
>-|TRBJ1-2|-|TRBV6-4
TGTGCCAGCCTAATGGTGGTTGGTACTGGCTACACCTTC
CASLMVVGTGYTF
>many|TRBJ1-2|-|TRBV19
TGTGCCAGTAGGCCTGGGGGTAGGGGGATGATCTATGGCTACACCTTC
CASRPGGRGMIYGYTF
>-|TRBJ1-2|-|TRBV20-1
TGCAGTGCTCATAGCCCGGCTTTTGGCTACACCTTC
CSAHSPAFGYTF
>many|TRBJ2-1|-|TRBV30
TGTGCCTGGAGCCCCAGAAGCGAGCAGTTCTTC
CAWSPRSEQFF
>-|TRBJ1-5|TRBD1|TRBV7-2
TGTGCCAGCAGCTCGGCAGGGGGGGTCAATCAGCCCCAGCATTTT
CASSSAGGVNQPQHF
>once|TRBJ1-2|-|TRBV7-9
TGTGCCAGCAGCCCCCGCAACACCTTC
CASSPRNTF
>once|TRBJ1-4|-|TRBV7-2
TGTGCCAGCAGCTTAAGGGGGACTAACGAAAAACTGTCTTTT
CASSLRGTNEKLSF
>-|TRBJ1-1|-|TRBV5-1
TGCGCCAGCAGCGGGGGATTATATGCTGAAGCTTTCTTT
CASSGGLYAEAFF
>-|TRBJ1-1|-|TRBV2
TGTGCCAGCACCATGGGGGAGGGTACTGAAGCTTTCTTT
CASTMGEGTEAFF
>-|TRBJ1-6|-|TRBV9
TGTGCCAGCACCGTCGGGCTAAACTATAATTCACCCCTCCACTTT
CASTVGLNYNSPLHF
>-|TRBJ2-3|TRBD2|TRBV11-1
TGTGCCAGCAGCGTTTCTAGCGGGGGGGCCGGCACAGATACGCAGTATTTT
CASSVSSGGAGTDTQYF
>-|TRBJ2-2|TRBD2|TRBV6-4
TGTGCCAGCAGTGTCAGCGGGGGGGCCGCGGAGCTGTTTTTT
CASSVSGGAAELFF
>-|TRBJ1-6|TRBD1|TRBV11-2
TGTGCCAGCAGGGGCGCCGGGACAGGTCAGGGTTCACCCCCCCACTTT
CASRGAGTGQGSPPHF
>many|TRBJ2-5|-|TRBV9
TGTGCCAGCAGCCTGGGGACTCTAGAGACCCAGTACTTC
CASSLGTLETQYF
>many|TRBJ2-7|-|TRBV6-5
TGTGCCAGCAGTTACGTTCCACAATCCTACGAGCAGTACTTC
CASSYVPQSYEQYF
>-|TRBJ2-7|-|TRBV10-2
TGCGCCAGCAGTGCCTACAGGGATTCCTACGAGCAGTACTTC
CASSAYRDSYEQYF
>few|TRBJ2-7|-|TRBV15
TGTGCCACCAGCAGAGATCTTCAGGGCCACGAGCAGTACTTC
CATSRDLQGHEQYF
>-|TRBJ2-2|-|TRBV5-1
TGCGCCAGCAGCCTCGTGTCCCGCACCGGGGAGCTGTTTTTT
CASSLVSRTGELFF